These T cell receptor beta chains were read from a single sample in a study of technical replicates of blood from a handful of donors. Produced via immunoSEQ multiplex PCR; TCRdb's table is partial and in-frame only. Of roughly 52,000 clones detected, about 95% appear once; the ten largest clones hold approximately 3.4%. The sequenced material came from PBMCs. The origin of the receptors is a human donor in good health. Some clones in this sample may be carry-over from other donors' samples. Each CDR3 is given with its conserved first and last residue. The D gene is left open where the match is weak. Clone size is stated in some rows and not others, as once, few, many or a class when expanded.

v_gene: TRBV10-3
abundance: -
d_gene: TRBD2
j_gene: TRBJ2-1
CDR3aa: CATTGAGGDNEQFF
CDR3nt: TGTGCCACCACGGGGGCGGGGGGGGACAATGAGCAGTTCTTC

v_gene: TRBV7-2
abundance: -
d_gene: TRBD1
j_gene: TRBJ2-7
CDR3aa: CASSARQGTYEQYF
CDR3nt: TGTGCCAGCAGCGCTCGACAGGGTACCTACGAGCAGTACTTC

v_gene: TRBV27
abundance: -
d_gene: TRBD2
j_gene: TRBJ2-1
CDR3aa: CATNSGVDYYNEQFF
CDR3nt: TGTGCCACAAATAGCGGGGTAGACTACTACAATGAGCAGTTCTTC

v_gene: TRBV5-1
abundance: -
d_gene: TRBD2
j_gene: TRBJ2-1
CDR3aa: CASSLASGGGSNEQFF
CDR3nt: TGCGCCAGCAGCTTGGCTTCGGGGGGGGGCTCGAATGAGCAGTTCTTC

v_gene: TRBV5-1
abundance: -
d_gene: TRBD1
j_gene: TRBJ2-2
CDR3aa: CASSLIRTGGAAGELFF
CDR3nt: TGCGCCAGCAGCTTGATCCGGACAGGGGGCGCCGCCGGGGAGCTGTTTTTT

v_gene: TRBV9
abundance: -
d_gene: TRBD2
j_gene: TRBJ2-5
CDR3aa: CASSVAVLAGGETQYF
CDR3nt: TGTGCCAGCAGCGTAGCTGTTCTAGCGGGGGGAGAGACCCAGTACTTC

v_gene: TRBV30
abundance: -
d_gene: -
j_gene: TRBJ1-4
CDR3aa: CAFSGGINEKLFF
CDR3nt: TGTGCCTTTTCCGGGGGAATTAATGAAAAACTGTTTTTT

v_gene: TRBV7-3
abundance: -
d_gene: TRBD2
j_gene: TRBJ2-5
CDR3aa: CASSPGTNSETQYF
CDR3nt: TGTGCCAGCAGCCCAGGGACTAATTCGGAGACCCAGTACTTC

v_gene: TRBV5-1
abundance: once
d_gene: TRBD2
j_gene: TRBJ2-5
CDR3aa: CASSETGTSSKETQYF
CDR3nt: TGCGCCAGCAGCGAGACCGGGACTAGCAGCAAAGAGACCCAGTACTTC

v_gene: TRBV11-1
abundance: -
d_gene: -
j_gene: TRBJ1-1
CDR3aa: CASSFPGATEAFF
CDR3nt: TGTGCCAGCAGCTTCCCAGGGGCCACTGAAGCTTTCTTT

v_gene: TRBV5-1
abundance: -
d_gene: -
j_gene: TRBJ1-2
CDR3aa: CASSLGTVYGYTF
CDR3nt: TGCGCCAGCAGCTTGGGGACAGTCTATGGCTACACCTTC

v_gene: TRBV30
abundance: -
d_gene: TRBD1
j_gene: TRBJ1-2
CDR3aa: CAWSPGTGAIGYTF
CDR3nt: TGTGCCTGGAGTCCGGGGACAGGGGCCATTGGCTACACCTTC

v_gene: TRBV5-5
abundance: once
d_gene: TRBD1
j_gene: TRBJ1-1
CDR3aa: CASSLRGDREVFF
CDR3nt: TGTGCCAGCAGCTTGAGGGGGGACAGGGAGGTTTTCTTT

v_gene: TRBV5-1
abundance: -
d_gene: TRBD2
j_gene: TRBJ2-1
CDR3aa: CASSFLAGGATVSEQFF
CDR3nt: TGCGCCAGCAGCTTCCTAGCGGGAGGCGCTACAGTCAGTGAGCAGTTCTTC

v_gene: TRBV7-8
abundance: once
d_gene: -
j_gene: TRBJ2-5
CDR3aa: CASSSALAGAYQETQYF
CDR3nt: TGTGCCAGCAGCTCTGCATTGGCGGGGGCCTACCAAGAGACCCAGTACTTC

v_gene: TRBV7-3
abundance: -
d_gene: TRBD1
j_gene: TRBJ1-2
CDR3aa: CASSPGQGLGYTF
CDR3nt: TGTGCCAGCAGCCCGGGACAGGGTTTAGGCTACACCTTC

v_gene: TRBV6-4
abundance: -
d_gene: TRBD1
j_gene: TRBJ2-1
CDR3aa: CASSDAPGQGLNEQFF
CDR3nt: TGTGCCAGCAGTGACGCACCGGGACAGGGCCTCAATGAGCAGTTCTTC

v_gene: TRBV7-8
abundance: once
d_gene: TRBD2
j_gene: TRBJ2-7
CDR3aa: CASRRTSGNSYEQYF
CDR3nt: TGTGCCAGCAGGCGTACTAGCGGCAACTCCTACGAGCAGTACTTC

v_gene: TRBV11-3
abundance: -
d_gene: TRBD2
j_gene: TRBJ2-2
CDR3aa: CASSPRLAGGPGELFF
CDR3nt: TGTGCCAGCAGCCCGAGACTAGCGGGGGGCCCCGGGGAGCTGTTTTTT

v_gene: TRBV5-1
abundance: -
d_gene: -
j_gene: TRBJ1-2
CDR3aa: CASSPTARANYGYTF
CDR3nt: TGCGCCAGCAGCCCAACAGCGAGGGCTAACTATGGCTACACCTTC

v_gene: TRBV30
abundance: -
d_gene: TRBD2
j_gene: TRBJ2-7
CDR3aa: CACQRDSYEQYF
CDR3nt: TGTGCCTGTCAGCGGGACTCCTACGAGCAGTACTTC

v_gene: TRBV5-6
abundance: -
d_gene: TRBD2
j_gene: TRBJ2-5
CDR3aa: CASSLGTSGGLQETQYF
CDR3nt: TGTGCCAGCAGCTTGGGGACTAGCGGGGGCCTACAAGAGACCCAGTACTTC

v_gene: TRBV5-4
abundance: once
d_gene: TRBD1
j_gene: TRBJ2-6
CDR3aa: CASKTGGASGANVLTF
CDR3nt: TGTGCCAGCAAAACAGGGGGCGCCTCTGGGGCCAACGTCCTGACTTTC

v_gene: TRBV5-1
abundance: -
d_gene: TRBD1
j_gene: TRBJ1-1
CDR3aa: CASSRGTGMNTEAFF
CDR3nt: TGCGCCAGCAGCAGGGGGACAGGGATGAACACTGAAGCTTTCTTT

v_gene: TRBV4-1
abundance: -
d_gene: TRBD1
j_gene: TRBJ2-7
CDR3aa: CASSPDRLYEQYF
CDR3nt: TGCGCCAGCAGTCCGGACAGGTTATACGAGCAGTACTTC

v_gene: TRBV7-7
abundance: -
d_gene: TRBD2
j_gene: TRBJ2-1
CDR3aa: CASSLSLAGGPRSYNEQFF
CDR3nt: TGTGCCAGCAGCCTCTCACTAGCGGGGGGGCCTAGGTCCTACAATGAGCAGTTCTTC

v_gene: TRBV2
abundance: -
d_gene: -
j_gene: TRBJ2-7
CDR3aa: CASRYDSKTYEQYF
CDR3nt: TGTGCCAGCAGGTACGACAGTAAAACCTACGAGCAGTACTTC

v_gene: TRBV27
abundance: -
d_gene: -
j_gene: TRBJ1-6
CDR3aa: CASSLSYGVNSPLHF
CDR3nt: TGTGCCAGCAGTTTATCGTACGGGGTCAATTCACCCCTCCACTTT

v_gene: TRBV28
abundance: -
d_gene: -
j_gene: TRBJ2-1
CDR3aa: CASSFSSYNEQFF
CDR3nt: TGTGCCAGCAGTTTTAGCTCCTACAATGAGCAGTTCTTC

v_gene: TRBV27
abundance: -
d_gene: TRBD1
j_gene: TRBJ2-3
CDR3aa: CASSNTGGATDTQYF
CDR3nt: TGTGCCAGCAGTAATACAGGGGGCGCGACAGATACGCAGTATTTT

v_gene: TRBV6-1
abundance: -
d_gene: -
j_gene: TRBJ1-1
CDR3aa: CASSAEPMNTEAFF
CDR3nt: TGTGCCAGCAGCGCGGAACCTATGAACACTGAAGCTTTCTTT

v_gene: TRBV4-3
abundance: -
d_gene: -
j_gene: TRBJ1-1
CDR3aa: CASSQEETMNTEAFF
CDR3nt: TGCGCCAGCAGCCAAGAGGAGACGATGAACACTGAAGCTTTCTTT

v_gene: TRBV7-2
abundance: -
d_gene: TRBD2
j_gene: TRBJ2-1
CDR3aa: CASSLGLAGDQFF
CDR3nt: TGTGCCAGCAGCTTAGGGCTAGCGGGGGACCAGTTCTTC

v_gene: TRBV7-9
abundance: -
d_gene: -
j_gene: TRBJ1-5
CDR3aa: CASSLSAGIGQPQHF
CDR3nt: TGTGCCAGCAGCTTATCGGCAGGTATCGGCCAGCCCCAGCATTTT

v_gene: TRBV28
abundance: -
d_gene: TRBD1
j_gene: TRBJ1-5
CDR3aa: CASRTNTGGYQPQHF
CDR3nt: TGTGCCAGCAGGACTAACACAGGGGGATATCAGCCCCAGCATTTT

v_gene: TRBV7-2
abundance: -
d_gene: TRBD2
j_gene: TRBJ2-5
CDR3aa: CASSPGTSGATGVTQYF
CDR3nt: TGTGCCAGCAGCCCTGGGACTAGCGGGGCGACCGGGGTGACCCAGTACTTC

v_gene: TRBV2
abundance: -
d_gene: TRBD1
j_gene: TRBJ1-1
CDR3aa: CASSGTGSEAFF
CDR3nt: TGTGCCAGCAGCGGGACAGGGTCTGAAGCTTTCTTT